Following are 18 T cell receptor beta chains from one sample sequenced in a study of vaccination and CD4 T cells after COVID-19. For these TCRs, the target antigens are not known. The Oncomine TCR Beta short-read assay was what sequenced the DNA obtained from cultured CD4+ T cells. MiXCR was run by TCRdb on the PCR reads, yielding one entry per CDR3 protein. The sample holds roughly 10,000 distinct CDR3 sequences, 45% to 75% seen once. Treatment of the sample: approximately 11-day PBMC culture with coronavirus spike peptide pools or control peptides (ViraFEST assay). Sequenced sample: CD4+ T cells from blood, cultured in vitro. Source of these receptors: a human donor who had recovered from COVID-19.

Within the sample, this clonotype is medium-sized (0.01 to 0.1%). This chain links TRBV19 with TRBJ2-4, with D possibly called TRBD1 or TRBD2 (6 bases each). Germline values: CDR1 LNHDA, CDR2 SQIVND (reference sequence). CDR3 length: 15 residues. Trimming cost V 1 base and J 6 bases, with 13 bases left between them. CDR3 nucleotides: TGTGCCAGTAGTATAGGGGGGGCACGGGGAAACATTCAGTACTTC. It translates to CASSIGGARGNIQYF.

This chain joins TRBV6-1 and TRBJ2-3; perhaps TRBD1 as D (6 bases). The CDR3 runs 13 residues. Germline values: CDR1 MNHNS, CDR2 SASEGT. V was shortened by 5 bases and J by 5 bases, with 11 bases between the two germline ends. The CDR3 is CASSKRTEDTQYF. As DNA, the CDR3 is TGTGCCAGCAGTAAACGGACAGAAGATACGCAGTATTTT.

V and J are TRBV20-1 and TRBJ2-4; D not certain. The CDR3 runs to 15 residues. V was pared by 3 bases and J by 1 base, with 13 bases between. Germline assignment: CDR1 DFQATT and CDR2 SNEGSKA (reference sequence). The CDR3 nucleotides read TGCAGTGCTAGGACCCCCCCGGCGGCCAAAAACATTCAGTACTTC. This encodes CSARTPPAAKNIQYF.

The chain has TRBV24-1 and TRBJ2-5; 10 bases are shared with TRBD2. Germline V gene lookup returns CDR1 KGHDR and CDR2 SFDVKD. The CDR3 covers 15 residues. After removal of 3 bases from V and 3 bases from J, the junction contained 3 bases not matched to a gene. DNA of the CDR3: TGTGCCACCAGTGATCCAGGACTAGCGGAAGAGACCCAGTACTTC. Protein product: CATSDPGLAEETQYF.

As concerns this clonotype: A much larger clonotype is one base distant, so this may be a read error. The chain uses TRBV18 and TRBJ2-2; 8 nucleotides match TRBD2. CDR1 and CDR2 (germline): KGHSH, LQKENI. V was clipped by 2 bases and J by 3 bases; unmatched bases: 8. The CDR3 is made up of 17 amino acids. CDR3 in amino acids: CASSPYIGRGDTGELFF. CDR3 nucleotide sequence: TGTGCCAGCTCACCATACATCGGGAGGGGCGACACCGGGGAGCTGTTTTTT.

V and J are TRBV6-1 and TRBJ1-2, with a possible D match to TRBD1 (5 bases). Germline V gene sequence: CDR1 MNHNS, CDR2 SASEGT. The CDR3 is 13 amino acids. The V end was cut by 8 bases, the J end by 8 bases, with 18 bases between. The DNA for the CDR3 is TGTGCCAGCCAGACCCCGGGGGGTGGGGGCTACACCTTC. Residues: CASQTPGGGGYTF.

This chain connects TRBV27 to TRBJ1-5; no clear D gene. The CDR3 is 13 residues long. V shed 6 bases and J shed 2 bases, with 8 bases lying between them. CDR1 is MNHEY, CDR2 SMNVEV, per germline (reference sequence). This CDR3 is CASRSSRNQPQHF. The CDR3 coding sequence is TGTGCCAGCAGATCGAGTCGCAATCAGCCCCAGCATTTT.

The rearrangement uses TRBV2 and TRBJ2-7; D remains ambiguous. Germline CDR1 and CDR2: SNHLY and FYNNEI. There are 12 residues in the CDR3. Trimming stripped 7 bases from V and 2 bases from J, with 9 bases between. The CDR3 DNA sequence: TGTGCCAGCACCGGCAGCACCTACGAGCAGTACTTC. This gives the protein CASTGSTYEQYF.

V and J are TRBV20-1 and TRBJ1-5; D possibly corresponds to TRBD1 (6 bases). Trimming removed 1 base from V and 0 bases from J, with 10 bases in between. Germline V lookup: CDR1 DFQATT, CDR2 SNEGSKA (reference sequence). The CDR3 is made up of 15 amino acids. Here the CDR3 reads CSARVTGHSNQPQHF. The CDR3 region has the DNA TGCAGTGCTAGAGTGACGGGACATAGCAATCAGCCCCAGCATTTT.

V and J are TRBV28 and TRBJ2-5; D is possibly TRBD1 or TRBD2 (5 bases each). CDR1 MDHEN and CDR2 SYDVKM come from the germline V gene. The CDR3 length is 15 residues. V was pared by 5 bases and J by 5 bases, with 18 bases between. CDR3 nucleotides: TGTGCCAGCAGTCTCAACCCGGGACGGTGGGAGACCCAGTACTTC. It is translated as CASSLNPGRWETQYF.

The CDR3 nucleotides are TGTGCCTGGAGTGTAGTGTCTTCACCCCTCCACTTT. It is translated as CAWSVVSSPLHF. The V gene is TRBV30, the J gene TRBJ1-6; D not resolved. The CDR3 is 12 amino acids. Germline CDR1 reads GTSNPN; CDR2 reads SVGIG (reference sequence). The V and J ends lost 0 bases and 9 bases respectively, with 6 bases between them.

The count of this clonotype is one. The V gene is TRBV28, the J gene TRBJ2-5; no reliable D call. CDR1 MDHEN and CDR2 SYDVKM come from the germline V gene. V dropped 3 bases and J dropped 2 bases, with 10 bases sitting between them. There are 14 residues in the CDR3. The CDR3 bases are TGTGCCAGCAGTTTTCTCACAGATCAAGAGACCCAGTACTTC. It translates to CASSFLTDQETQYF.

This chain joins TRBV6-2 or TRBV6-3 and TRBJ2-5, with 9 bases fitting TRBD2. The ends lost 0 bases at V and 4 bases at J; junction bases unmatched: 6. Germline V gives CDR1 MNHEY, CDR2 SVGEGT. The CDR3 is 16 amino acids. As DNA, the CDR3 is TGTGCCAGCAGTTACTCCTTAGCGGGAGTAGGAGAGACCCAGTACTTC. Translation: CASSYSLAGVGETQYF.

V and J are TRBV20-1 and TRBJ2-5; D gene uncertain. This CDR3 has 13 residues. The V gene lost 0 bases and the J gene lost 2 bases, with 7 bases spanning the gap. Looked up from germline, CDR1 is DFQATT and CDR2 is SNEGSKA (reference sequence). The CDR3 nucleotides are TGCAGTGCTAGAGATAAGGATCAAGAGACCCAGTACTTC. Translation: CSARDKDQETQYF.

The gene calls are TRBV6-1 and TRBJ2-1, with no clear D. V gave up 9 bases and J gave up 4 bases, with 16 bases separating them. Germline-derived CDR1 and CDR2 are MNHNS and SASEGT. The CDR3 is made up of 14 amino acids. CDR3 in amino acids: CASKFLVGYNEQFF. CDR3 coding DNA: TGTGCCAGTAAATTTTTGGTTGGATACAATGAGCAGTTCTTC.

This chain uses TRBV21-1 with TRBJ2-3; TRBD1 was called by the table and not checked on the DNA. TRBV21-1 is a pseudogene locus. The CDR3 consists of 16 residues. The CDR3 sequence is CASSKALGASTDTQYF. The CDR3 DNA reads TGTGCCAGCAGCAAAGCGCTGGGGGCCTCCACAGATACGCAGTATTTT.

This chain connects TRBV28 to TRBJ2-5; TRBD1 might be the D (5 bases). The length of the CDR3 is 16 residues. CDR1 MDHEN and CDR2 SYDVKM come from the germline V gene. Trimming took off 6 bases at V and 2 bases at J, with 19 bases between the two ends. CDR3 region: CASRGHSGLGQETQYF. CDR3 coding DNA: TGTGCCAGCAGAGGCCATTCAGGGCTCGGGCAAGAGACCCAGTACTTC.

This clonotype has only one observation. The chain joins TRBV6-1 to TRBJ2-5, with no clear D. The V and J ends lost 6 bases and 5 bases respectively, with 10 bases between them. CDR3 length: 12 residues. CDR1 and CDR2 (germline): MNHNS, SASEGT. This chain's CDR3 is CASRQNSETQYF. CDR3 nucleotides: TGTGCCAGCAGACAGAATTCGGAGACCCAGTACTTC.